The present T cell receptor beta chain was sequenced within a study of cytomegalovirus exposure and HLA in healthy donors. Regarding the study as a whole: Rarity marked most TCR sequences, yet some public TCRs occurred in many donors.

The PCR ran on 60 Vbeta and 13 Jbeta primers. Produced via immunoSEQ multiplex PCR; TCRdb's table is partial and in-frame only. The sample records 130,000 or so clones, 60% to 85% being singletons. On this clone: The antigen remains undetermined.

V trimming: 7 bases; J trimming: 3 bases; junction bases outside the gene matches: 2. The length of the CDR3 is 12 residues. Looked up from germline, CDR1 is SGHRS and CDR2 is YFSETQ. The origin of this receptor is a woman in her thirties or forties in good health and CMV-seronegative. The rearrangement uses TRBV5-1 and TRBJ2-3; 7 bases line up with TRBD2. Sequencing was carried out using PBMCs. DNA of the CDR3: TGCGCCAGCGGGAGGGCGACAGATACGCAGTATTTT. Its translation: CASGRATDTQYF.